Each of the 25 T cell receptor beta chains below was sequenced from the same sample in a study of control samples from healthy donors and cancer patients. Using immunoSEQ multiplex PCR, the repertoire was profiled, and TCRdb retains in-frame clones only, with some absent. The table records 15,000 or so clones, about nine tenths of them present only once. The specimen sequenced was PBMCs. The receptors stem from a woman in her 70s with colorectal cancer.

The V and J genes are TRBV30 and TRBJ1-1; weak D call: TRBD1 (6 bases). CDR1 and CDR2 (germline): GTSNPN, SVGIG (reference sequence). Trimming pared 5 bases from V and 3 bases from J, leaving 10 bases between. The CDR3 covers 12 residues. In DNA, the CDR3 is TGTGCCTGGGGGACACCTTACACTGAAGCTTTCTTT. Translated: CAWGTPYTEAFF.

V usage is TRBV13 and J usage is TRBJ2-2, with 7 bases aligning to TRBD2. The CDR3 covers 18 residues. Germline assignment: CDR1 PRHDT and CDR2 FYEKMQ (reference sequence). J was trimmed by 0 bases and V by 5 bases; bases with no gene match: 12. The CDR3 DNA sequence: TGTGCCAGCAGCACCCGAATTACTAGCGCTCCGAACACCGGGGAGCTGTTTTTT. Protein: CASSTRITSAPNTGELFF. Full variable domain (outside the CDR3, taken from reference TRBV13 and TRBJ2-2): AAGVIQSPRHLIKEKRETATLKCYPIPRHDTVYWYQQGPGQDPQFLISFYEKMQSDKGSIPDRFSAQQFSDYHSELNMSSLELGDSALYFCASSTRITSAPNTGELFFGEGSRLTVL.

This chain uses TRBV30 with TRBJ1-1, with D hard to call. Trimming left V 2 bases short and J 0 bases short, with 19 bases between. Germline-derived CDR1 and CDR2 are GTSNPN and SVGIG (reference sequence). This CDR3 contains 17 residues. The CDR3 sequence is CAWSSPYLQYMNTEAFF. In DNA, the CDR3 is TGTGCCTGGAGTAGCCCATACTTACAGTATATGAACACTGAAGCTTTCTTT.

The rearrangement uses TRBV27 and TRBJ2-7, with D perhaps matching TRBD1 (5 bases). The CDR3 is 14 amino acids. The germline CDR1 and CDR2 sequences are MNHEY and SMNVEV (reference sequence). The ends were cut back, 0 bases at V and 6 bases at J, with 12 bases in the middle. The CDR3 loop is CASSLSRGQLEQYF. The CDR3 nucleotides read TGTGCCAGCAGTTTATCTAGGGGCCAGCTCGAGCAGTACTTC.

The chain uses TRBV11-3 and TRBJ2-7; D might be TRBD1 (7 bases). From germline, CDR1 is SGHNT and CDR2 YENEEA. The CDR3 covers 15 residues. Trimming removed 3 bases from V and 5 bases from J, with 17 bases in between. CDR3 coding DNA: TGTGCCAGCAGCTTTCGGGGGCCAGGGGGAGACGAGCAGTACTTC. It is translated as CASSFRGPGGDEQYF.

The chain uses TRBV7-2 and TRBJ2-7; 13 positions agree with TRBD2. The ends lost 5 bases at V and 7 bases at J; junction bases unmatched: 8. Germline CDR1 reads SGHTA; CDR2 reads FQGNSA. This CDR3 region has 15 residues. CDR3 bases: TGTGCCAGCAGCCCGGGACTAGCGGGGACCCCGGAGCAGTACTTC. It specifies CASSPGLAGTPEQYF.

V is TRBV3-1 (or the pseudogene TRBV3-2) and J is TRBJ1-1; tentative D call: TRBD1 (5 bases). This CDR3 spans 12 amino acids. CDR1 and CDR2 from the germline V gene are LGHDT and YNNKEL (reference sequence). Trimming shortened V by 1 base and J by 11 bases, and 11 bases separated the two germline ends. CDR3 in amino acids: CASSQAGRGAFF. As DNA, the CDR3 is TGTGCCAGCAGCCAAGCGGGACGGGGGGCTTTCTTT.

The chain links TRBV5-4 to TRBJ2-6, with D uncertain. V was cut by 2 bases and J by 0 bases, with 18 bases left in between. The CDR3 is 19 amino acids. Germline V gene data show CDR1 as SGHNT and CDR2 as YYREEE (reference sequence). The CDR3 sequence is CASSFPGWQLTSGANVLTF. For the CDR3, the DNA is TGTGCCAGCAGCTTCCCGGGTTGGCAGCTAACCTCTGGGGCCAACGTCCTGACTTTC.

V gene TRBV5-1 combines with J gene TRBJ1-2; weak D call: TRBD1 (5 bases). CDR1 SGHRS and CDR2 YFSETQ come from the germline V gene. With 4 bases removed from V and 8 bases from J, the gap between germline ends came to 15 bases. The length of the CDR3 is 13 residues. The CDR3 coding sequence is TGCGCCAGCAGCGCGGGACTAGAGGGGGGCTACACCTTC. Protein sequence: CASSAGLEGGYTF.

The J gene is TRBJ2-7, the V gene TRBV18, with D maybe TRBD2 (5 bases). The CDR3 extends over 15 amino acids. CDR1 and CDR2 from the germline V gene are KGHSH and LQKENI. The V end lost 3 bases, the J end lost 1 base, and 13 bases lay between the germline ends. CDR3 DNA: TGTGCCAGCTCACCCCAGACGGGGTTTTCCTACGAGCAGTACTTC. Protein: CASSPQTGFSYEQYF.

The rearrangement uses TRBV6-4 and TRBJ2-1, with 13 bases that match TRBD2. This CDR3 has 15 amino acids. Germline lookup yields CDR1 MRHNA and CDR2 SNTAGT. V lost 8 bases and J lost 7; bases outside the gene matches: 8. This CDR3 is CASALGLAGPNEQFF. CDR3 sequence (DNA): TGTGCCAGCGCCTTGGGACTAGCGGGACCGAATGAGCAGTTCTTC.

The chain links TRBV7-2 to TRBJ2-6; 7 bases are a match to TRBD1. The germline V gene has CDR1 SGHTA and CDR2 FQGNSA. Trimming at V came to 7 bases and at J to 2 bases, leaving 5 bases not matched to a gene. This CDR3 contains 15 residues. For the CDR3, the DNA is TGTGCCAGCAACCGACAGGGTACTGGGGCCAACGTCCTGACTTTC. It translates to CASNRQGTGANVLTF. The whole variable domain, filled in from reference TRBV7-2 and TRBJ2-6, reads GAGVSQSPSNKVTEKGKDVELRCDPISGHTALYWYRQSLGQGLEFLIYFQGNSAPDKSGLPSDRFSAERTGGSVSTLTIQRTQQEDSAVYLCASNRQGTGANVLTFGAGSRLTVL.

The chain has TRBV10-3 and TRBJ1-1; possible D gene TRBD1, 6 bases. Germline V gene sequence: CDR1 ENHRY, CDR2 SYGVKD. The CDR3 consists of 18 residues. With 3 bases removed from V and 6 bases from J, the gap between germline ends came to 26 bases. For the CDR3, the DNA is TGTGCCATCAGTGAATTATTGGGGGGCGGGGGATCCGACGCTGAAGCTTTCTTT. Translation gives CAISELLGGGGSDAEAFF.

The genes are TRBV11-2 and TRBJ1-2; no clear D. V lost 0 bases to trimming and J lost 7 bases, with 6 bases between them. This CDR3 spans 12 amino acids. Germline V CDR1 and CDR2: SGHAT, FQNNGV. The CDR3 nucleotides read TGTGCCAGCAGCTTAGACCCGGGTGGCTACACCTTC. Translating gives CASSLDPGGYTF. The variable domain in full, completed from reference TRBV11-2 and TRBJ1-2, reads EAGVAQSPRYKIIEKRQSVAFWCNPISGHATLYWYQQILGQGPKLLIQFQNNGVVDDSQLPKDRFSAERLKGVDSTLKIQPAKLEDSAVYLCASSLDPGGYTFGSGTRLTVV.

The chain recombines TRBV5-1 with TRBJ1-2; TRBD1 agrees at 7 bases. The CDR3 consists of 15 residues. The germline gives CDR1 SGHRS, CDR2 YFSETQ. J gave up 0 bases and V 0 bases, and 2 bases lay outside the gene matches. In nucleotides, the CDR3 is TGCGCCAGCAGCTTGGGGGACAGAGCTAACTATGGCTACACCTTC. Protein: CASSLGDRANYGYTF.

The chain carries TRBV19 and TRBJ2-1; D unresolved. The CDR3 is 13 residues long. Trimming took 3 bases from V and 6 from J, leaving 9 bases between them. Germline values: CDR1 LNHDA, CDR2 SQIVND (reference sequence). CDR3 in DNA: TGTGCCAGTAGTATTTTGCTAGGCAATGAGCAGTTCTTC. Its protein is CASSILLGNEQFF.

The chain has TRBV5-1 and TRBJ1-2; 7 bases fit TRBD1. The CDR3 has 14 residues. Germline-derived CDR1 and CDR2 are SGHRS and YFSETQ. V shed 2 bases and J 3 bases; nucleotides not matched to a gene: 4. The CDR3 region is CASSFAGGDYGYTF. Written as DNA, the CDR3 is TGCGCCAGCAGCTTCGCAGGGGGTGACTATGGCTACACCTTC. The whole variable domain, remainder taken from reference TRBV5-1 and TRBJ1-2, is KAGVTQTPRYLIKTRGQQVTLSCSPISGHRSVSWYQQTPGQGLQFLFEYFSETQRNKGNFPGRFSGRQFSNSRSEMNVSTLELGDSALYLCASSFAGGDYGYTFGSGTRLTVV.

The CDR3 reads CASSYGSLSYEQYF. As DNA, the CDR3 is TGTGCCAGCAGTTACGGGTCGTTATCCTACGAGCAGTACTTC. The chain links TRBV6-5 to TRBJ2-7; D remains unclear. In germline, CDR1 is MNHEY, CDR2 SVGAGI. The CDR3 has 14 amino acids. V gave up 2 bases and J gave up 1 base, with 9 bases separating them.

The V gene is TRBV11-2, the J gene TRBJ2-1; no firm D call. The CDR3 extends over 11 amino acids. Trimming left V 5 bases short and J 9 bases short, with 8 bases between. Germline lookup yields CDR1 SGHAT and CDR2 FQNNGV. The CDR3: CASSAVSEQFF. The DNA for the CDR3 is TGTGCCAGCAGCGCGGTCAGTGAGCAGTTCTTC. The whole variable domain, filled in from reference TRBV11-2 and TRBJ2-1, reads EAGVAQSPRYKIIEKRQSVAFWCNPISGHATLYWYQQILGQGPKLLIQFQNNGVVDDSQLPKDRFSAERLKGVDSTLKIQPAKLEDSAVYLCASSAVSEQFFGPGTRLTVL.

The chain recombines TRBV9 with TRBJ1-1, with no clear D. CDR3 length: 14 amino acids. V shed 0 bases and J shed 2 bases, with 8 bases lying between them. Looked up from germline, CDR1 is SGDLS and CDR2 is YYNGEE. The CDR3 nucleotides read TGTGCCAGCAGCGTAGGTACAGCTAACACTGAAGCTTTCTTT. It is translated as CASSVGTANTEAFF.

Details on this clone: This sample includes further DNA sequences coding for the same CDR3. V gene TRBV15 combines with J gene TRBJ2-1, with a tentative D call TRBD1 (6 bases). This CDR3 spans 15 amino acids. V shed 2 bases and J shed 0 bases, with 8 bases lying between them. Germline CDR1 LNHNV, CDR2 YYDKDF (reference sequence). The CDR3 DNA is TGTGCCACCAGCAGAACAGGGAGCTCCTACAATGAGCAGTTCTTC. Protein product: CATSRTGSSYNEQFF.

This clone was detected only once. The chain joins TRBV9 to TRBJ1-2, with D hard to call. Germline V gene sequence: CDR1 SGDLS, CDR2 YYNGEE. The CDR3 sequence is 16 residues long. Trimming shortened V by 3 bases and J by 5 bases, and 20 bases separated the two germline ends. The CDR3 DNA reads TGTGCCAGCAGCGGTCCCCGACTGACCGCTCCTTATGGCTACACCTTC. Its translation is CASSGPRLTAPYGYTF.

This rearrangement joins TRBV5-1 to TRBJ1-1; maybe TRBD1 (6 bases). This CDR3 contains 14 residues. V lost 0 bases and J 4 bases, leaving 10 bases between the germline ends. Germline V lookup: CDR1 SGHRS, CDR2 YFSETQ. CDR3 sequence reads: CASSLGRGTTEAFF. The CDR3 bases are TGCGCCAGCAGCTTGGGTAGGGGGACCACTGAAGCTTTCTTT.

The genes are TRBV7-9 and TRBJ2-5; no clear D. This CDR3 spans 15 amino acids. Germline-derived CDR1 and CDR2 are SEHNR and FQNEAQ (reference sequence). Between the trimmed V and J ends, which lost 7 bases and 5 bases, there was a span of 20 bases. CDR3 coding DNA: TGTGCCAGCATCCCTTTTCGACACCAGACGGAGACCCAGTACTTC. Amino acids: CASIPFRHQTETQYF.

CDR3 loop: CASSTRQGTGTGELFF. CDR3 DNA sequence: TGTGCCAGCAGCACCCGACAGGGGACGGGGACCGGGGAGCTGTTTTTT. The chain links TRBV7-8 to TRBJ2-2; 8 bases are a match to TRBD1. Trimming took 5 bases from V and 5 from J; bases not matched to a gene: 10. This CDR3 has 16 residues. Germline assignment: CDR1 SGHVS and CDR2 FQNEAQ.